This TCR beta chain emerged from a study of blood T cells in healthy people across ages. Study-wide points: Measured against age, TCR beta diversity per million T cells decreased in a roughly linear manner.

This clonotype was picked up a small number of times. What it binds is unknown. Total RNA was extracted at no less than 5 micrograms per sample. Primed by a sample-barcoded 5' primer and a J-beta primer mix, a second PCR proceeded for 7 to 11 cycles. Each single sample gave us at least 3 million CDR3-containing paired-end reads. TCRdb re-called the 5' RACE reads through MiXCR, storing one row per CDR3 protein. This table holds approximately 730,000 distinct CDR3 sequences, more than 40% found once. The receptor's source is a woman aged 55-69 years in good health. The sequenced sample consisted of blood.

The DNA of the CDR3 is TGCAGTGCTAGAGATGGATTAGCGGGAGAGTCAGATACGCAGTATTTT. This sequence encodes CSARDGLAGESDTQYF. The chain employs TRBV20-1 and TRBJ2-3; 9 bases align to TRBD2. V gave up 0 bases and J gave up 4 bases; unmatched junction bases: 8. The CDR3 totals 16 residues. Germline assignment: CDR1 DFQATT and CDR2 SNEGSKA (reference sequence).